This T cell receptor (beta chain) was captured by sequencing in a study of shared clonotypes between healthy human individuals. TCRdb's copy holds only in-frame clones and misses some; the assay was immunoSEQ multiplex PCR. This sample yields about 2,100,000 clones, of which more than 85% are seen a single time; 1.5% to 2% belongs to the top ten. Naive CD8 cells were CD45RO-negative, positively selected for CCR7, excluding terminally differentiated effector memory CD45RA+ cells. The germline gives CDR1 LNHDA, CDR2 SQIVND (reference sequence). The CDR3 length is 13 residues. Trimming shortened V by 7 bases and J by 7 bases, and 14 bases separated the two germline ends.

The sample comprised naive CD8+ T cells from PBMCs. J is TRBJ1-5 and V is TRBV19; D gene uncertain. This clonotype originated in a man between 18 and 29 years old in good health. Some clones in this sample may be carry-over from other donors' samples. DNA of the CDR3: TGTGCCAGTATACGGCGAGCCGGGCAGCCCCAGCATTTT. This encodes CASIRRAGQPQHF.